This T cell receptor (beta chain) was captured in a study of blood T cell repertoires in COVID-19. The wider study: The analysed material was cDNA or gDNA that came from T cells, B-cell-depleted T cells, or PBMCs.

Authors' data handling: Reference gene primers were amplified, and this amplification served to estimate nucleated cell counts. Some clones are missing from TCRdb's copy, which holds only in-frame ones; the method was immunoSEQ multiplex PCR. The D gene and trimming were derived from the DNA, and the V and J assignments and clone size from that table. The sample contains roughly 310,000 clones, approximately 87% of which appear only once. The sequence was collected from a woman in her forties or fifties with active or convalescent COVID-19. Specimen: peripheral blood.

CDR3 in amino acids: CASSQDRVELFF. The CDR3 coding sequence is TGTGCCAGCAGCCAAGATCGGGTAGAACTGTTTTTT. The chain joins TRBV4-2 to TRBJ1-4; D unresolved. The germline gives CDR1 LGHNA, CDR2 YNFKEQ. The CDR3 is 12 residues long. V dropped 0 bases and J dropped 12 bases, with 8 bases sitting between them.